The clone carrying this T cell receptor beta chain was seen a handful of times. CDR1 and CDR2 from the germline V gene are SGDLS and YYNGEE. V dropped 4 bases and J dropped 6 bases, with 14 bases sitting between them. This CDR3 has 13 amino acids. Study processing details: How many nucleated cells were present was estimated from reference gene primer amplification. Method: immunoSEQ multiplex PCR; TCRdb's copy keeps in-frame clones and lacks some. That table is the source of V, J and clone size, and D and trimming were worked out from the DNA. The data show some 300,000 clones, approximately 90% seen once. The data originate from a study of blood T cell repertoires in COVID-19. Overall study: Two negative PCRs, clearance, or symptom resolution had been documented for recovered Cohort 3 donors. The cDNA or gDNA used as material had been derived from T cells, B-cell-depleted T cells, or PBMCs.

This clonotype originated in an older woman in a cohort exposed to, infected with or recovered from COVID-19 (not recorded which). The chain carries TRBV9 and TRBJ2-7; D unclear. The sample comprised PBMCs or T cells enriched from blood (not recorded which). CDR3 loop: CASSPTTLGEQYF. In nucleotides, the CDR3 is TGTGCCAGCAGCCCTACTACCCTAGGCGAGCAGTACTTC.